These 3 T cell receptor beta chains originate from one sample sequenced in a study of cytomegalovirus exposure and HLA in healthy donors. The PCR used 60 Vbeta and 13 Jbeta primers. The protocol was immunoSEQ multiplex PCR, while the TCRdb copy is restricted to in-frame clones and leaves out a portion. The data contain 110,000 to 150,000 clones, about 80% of them singletons. Sequenced input: PBMCs. These receptors were obtained from a man aged 35-49 years in good health and CMV-seropositive.

The chain carries TRBV25-1 and TRBJ2-3; the match to TRBD2 covers 9 bases. V lost 2 bases, J lost 11 bases, and 11 bases stayed unmatched. CDR3 size: 15 residues. CDR1 is MGHDK, CDR2 SYGVNS, per germline. Here the CDR3 reads CASSELGSIAGEQYF. CDR3 DNA: TGTGCCAGCAGTGAACTAGGGAGCATAGCGGGAGAGCAGTATTTT. The complete variable domain, with remaining parts taken from reference TRBV25-1 and TRBJ2-3, reads EADIYQTPRYLVIGTGKKITLECSQTMGHDKMYWYQQDPGMELHLIHYSYGVNSTEKGDLSSESTVSRIRTEHFPLTLESARPSHTSQYLCASSELGSIAGEQYFGPGTRLTVL.

This chain uses TRBV5-6 with TRBJ1-2, with TRBD1 matching 10 bases. Germline CDR1 SGHDT, CDR2 YYEEEE. The ends lost 0 bases at V and 8 bases at J; junction bases unmatched: 7. This CDR3 has 15 amino acids. The CDR3 sequence: CASSLADRGLVGYTF. The CDR3 DNA sequence: TGTGCCAGCAGCTTGGCCGACAGGGGGCTAGTGGGCTACACCTTC. Filled out from reference TRBV5-6 and TRBJ1-2, the complete variable domain reads DAGVTQSPTHLIKTRGQQVTLRCSPKSGHDTVSWYQQALGQGPQFIFQYYEEEERQRGNFPDRFSGHQFPNYSSELNVNALLLGDSALYLCASSLADRGLVGYTFGSGTRLTVV.

This clone occurred once. The rearrangement joins TRBV2 to TRBJ2-2, with D possibly TRBD2 on 5 matching bases. From germline, CDR1 is SNHLY and CDR2 FYNNEI. Deletions cut 8 bases from V and 2 bases from J, with 9 bases between. The CDR3 has 13 amino acids. This chain's CDR3 is CASGLANTGELFF. The CDR3 DNA sequence: TGTGCCAGCGGTCTAGCAAACACCGGGGAGCTGTTTTTT.